Following are 29 T cell receptor beta chains from one sample sequenced in a study of regulatory T cells in long-lasting Graves disease. Time point: newly diagnosed GD, antithyroid drugs for less than 3 months. RNA extracted from PBMCs served as the sequencing template. Both iRepertoire HTBI primers and Arm-PCR of CDR3 regions were used to build the TCR beta libraries. TCRdb used MiXCR to reprocess the multiplex PCR reads, holding one entry per CDR3 protein. Among 680,000 or so distinct CDR3 sequences listed, around 15% were seen once. These data also formed part of another study, on T cells in Graves' hyperthyroidism and ophthalmopathy.

The material sequenced was peripheral blood mononuclear cells (PBMCs), taken at new diagnosis, from a patient treated with antithyroid drugs. The receptors derive from a woman in her twenties or thirties with Graves disease.

V is TRBV20-1 and J is TRBJ2-2; 7 nucleotides line up with TRBD2. Germline values: CDR1 DFQATT, CDR2 SNEGSKA (reference sequence). This CDR3 spans 14 amino acids. Losses at the gene ends were 6 bases for V and 2 bases for J; bases not matched to a gene: 6. CDR3 loop: CSAQSGTNTGELFF. For the CDR3, the DNA is TGCAGTGCCCAAAGCGGGACCAACACCGGGGAGCTGTTTTTT.

The chain joins TRBV6-9 to TRBJ1-1, with D possibly TRBD1 on 5 matching bases. Germline loops: CDR1 MNHGY, CDR2 SVAAGI. V was pared by 3 bases and J by 10 bases, with 15 bases between. This CDR3 spans 13 amino acids. The CDR3 sequence is CASSYSLRGSAFF. CDR3 DNA sequence: TGTGCCAGCAGTTACTCATTGCGGGGGTCAGCTTTCTTT.

This clonotype has ten or more counts. J is TRBJ2-7 and V is TRBV28; possibly TRBD2 for D (6 bases). CDR1 and CDR2 (germline): MDHEN, SYDVKM. Trimming cost V 6 bases and J 2 bases, with 14 bases left between them. CDR3 length: 14 amino acids. This chain's CDR3 is CASRRGDVAYEQYF. The CDR3, as DNA: TGTGCCAGCAGGCGGGGTGATGTTGCCTACGAGCAGTACTTC.

This clonotype showed up just a few times. CDR3 region: CASSLAMAGNIQYF. The CDR3 bases are TGCGCCAGCAGCTTGGCCATGGCGGGAAACATTCAGTACTTC. This sequence joins TRBV5-1 and TRBJ2-4, with D perhaps matching TRBD2 (5 bases). This CDR3 region has 14 residues. Germline loops: CDR1 SGHRS, CDR2 YFSETQ. V gave up 0 bases and J gave up 6 bases, with 10 bases separating them.

The rearrangement uses TRBV11-3 and TRBJ2-2; 9 bases fit TRBD1. Germline-derived CDR1 and CDR2 are SGHNT and YENEEA. J gave up 7 bases and V 5 bases, and 8 bases lay outside the gene matches. The CDR3 runs 15 residues. CDR3 sequence reads: CASSLRTGENGELFF. The CDR3 bases are TGTGCCAGCAGCCTCCGGACAGGGGAAAACGGGGAGCTGTTTTTT.

This clonotype was seen more than once but under ten times. This rearrangement joins TRBV20-1 to TRBJ2-2; no reliable D call. The CDR3 has 14 amino acids. Germline CDR1 is DFQATT and CDR2 is SNEGSKA (reference sequence). V dropped 3 bases and J dropped 4 bases, with 12 bases sitting between them. The DNA for the CDR3 is TGCAGTGCTAGGGTGAGGACGAGCACCGGGGAGCTGTTTTTT. Encoded protein: CSARVRTSTGELFF.

Comments on this clonotype: Given a much more abundant clone one base away, this may be a read error. The rearrangement joins TRBV27 to TRBJ2-7; TRBD2 agrees at 11 bases. The V gene end was trimmed by 6 bases and the J gene end by 7 bases; junction bases not matched to a gene: 11. Looked up from germline, CDR1 is MNHEY and CDR2 is SMNVEV (reference sequence). This CDR3 region has 15 residues. The CDR3: CASSTIAGGPYEQYF. CDR3 nucleotide sequence: TGTGCCAGCAGCACTATAGCGGGAGGGCCTTATGAGCAGTACTTC.

This clonotype was seen at least ten times. The chain links TRBV28 to TRBJ1-5; D is undetermined. The CDR3 spans 15 residues. Looked up from germline, CDR1 is MDHEN and CDR2 is SYDVKM. V was trimmed by 3 bases and J by 2 bases, leaving 11 bases between them. This chain's CDR3 is CASSFGQIRNQPQHF. The CDR3 DNA follows: TGTGCCAGCAGTTTTGGGCAGATACGCAATCAGCCCCAGCATTTT. The whole variable domain, remainder taken from reference TRBV28 and TRBJ1-5, is DVKVTQSSRYLVKRTGEKVFLECVQDMDHENMFWYRQDPGLGLRLIYFSYDVKMKEKGDIPEGYSVSREKKERFSLILESASTNQTSMYLCASSFGQIRNQPQHFGDGTRLSIL.

The chain couples TRBV7-9 to TRBJ1-5, with D tentatively TRBD1 (5 bases). Trimming stripped 1 base from V and 1 base from J, with 14 bases between. Germline V lookup: CDR1 SEHNR, CDR2 FQNEAQ (reference sequence). The CDR3 totals 17 residues. The CDR3 sequence is CASSLVLGGVSNQPQHF. The CDR3 nucleotides read TGTGCCAGCAGCTTAGTTTTGGGGGGGGTAAGCAATCAGCCCCAGCATTTT.

The sample holds a few counts of this clonotype. The chain carries TRBV12-3 or TRBV12-4 and TRBJ1-6, with a possible D match to TRBD1 (6 bases). V lost 8 bases and J lost 7, with 12 bases in between. This CDR3 has 13 residues. The CDR3 region has the DNA TGTGCCAGCGGAACAGGGTCCAATTCACCCCTCCACTTT. Residues: CASGTGSNSPLHF.

On this clonotype: An end of the junction does not agree with germline; a read error may underlie this. V gene TRBV2 combines with J gene TRBJ1-1; 7 bases line up with TRBD1. Germline V CDR1 and CDR2: SNHLY, FYNNEI. This CDR3 is built from 14 residues. The CDR3 DNA sequence: TGTGCCGGCAGGGGACGCACCGGACAGGCTGAAGCTTTCTTT. Translating gives CAGRGRTGQAEAFF. Using reference TRBV2 and TRBJ1-1 for the parts outside the CDR3, the full variable domain is EPEVTQTPSHQVTQMGQEVILRCVPISNHLYFYWYRQILGQKVEFLVSFYNNEISEKSEIFDDQFSVERPDGSNFTLKIRSTKLEDSAMYFCAGRGRTGQAEAFFGQGTRLTVV.

This clonotype was recorded only once. The rearrangement links TRBV6-2 or TRBV6-3 to TRBJ1-1, with a tentative D call TRBD1 (6 bases). CDR1 and CDR2 (germline): MNHEY, SVGEGT. The CDR3 totals 13 residues. V lost 2 bases, J lost 8 bases, and 12 bases lay in between. In DNA, the CDR3 is TGTGCCAGCAGTTACCCCGGACAGTTGGAAGCTTTCTTT. Residues: CASSYPGQLEAFF.

This clonotype has ten or more counts. This chain uses TRBV20-1 with TRBJ2-3; maybe TRBD2 (6 bases). Germline V CDR1 and CDR2: DFQATT, SNEGSKA (reference sequence). V was cut by 3 bases and J by 1 base, with 14 bases left in between. CDR3 length: 15 residues. DNA of the CDR3: TGCAGTGCTAGCGGATCGGCTAGCGGCACAGATACGCAGTATTTT. It is translated as CSASGSASGTDTQYF.

This clonotype came up a few times. The chain employs TRBV5-1 and TRBJ1-6; 7 nucleotides match TRBD1. J gave up 9 bases and V 4 bases, and 7 bases lay outside the gene matches. The CDR3 consists of 14 residues. Germline V CDR1 and CDR2: SGHRS, YFSETQ. The CDR3 reads CASSTQGDPSPLHF. The CDR3 DNA sequence: TGCGCCAGCAGCACTCAGGGGGATCCTTCACCCCTCCACTTT. The variable domain in full, completed from reference TRBV5-1 and TRBJ1-6, reads KAGVTQTPRYLIKTRGQQVTLSCSPISGHRSVSWYQQTPGQGLQFLFEYFSETQRNKGNFPGRFSGRQFSNSRSEMNVSTLELGDSALYLCASSTQGDPSPLHFGNGTRLTVT.

J is TRBJ2-5 and V is TRBV5-6; 15 bases match TRBD2. This CDR3 spans 16 amino acids. The germline CDR1 and CDR2 sequences are SGHDT and YYEEEE. The V gene end was trimmed by 4 bases and the J gene end by 4 bases; junction bases not matched to a gene: 5. The CDR3 DNA sequence: TGTGCCAGCAGCACAAGGACTAGCGGGAGGGCAGAGACCCAGTACTTC. It yields the protein CASSTRTSGRAETQYF. Using reference TRBV5-6 and TRBJ2-5 for the parts outside the CDR3, the full variable domain is DAGVTQSPTHLIKTRGQQVTLRCSPKSGHDTVSWYQQALGQGPQFIFQYYEEEERQRGNFPDRFSGHQFPNYSSELNVNALLLGDSALYLCASSTRTSGRAETQYFGPGTRLLVL.

This clonotype was recorded many times. The genes are TRBV7-3 and TRBJ1-1; the D gene is possibly TRBD1 (6 bases). The germline V gene has CDR1 SGHTA and CDR2 FQGTGA. There are 15 residues in the CDR3. V dropped 2 bases and J dropped 0 bases, with 10 bases sitting between them. The CDR3 spells CASSLFAGVNTEAFF. The DNA for the CDR3 is TGTGCCAGCAGCTTATTCGCAGGGGTGAACACTGAAGCTTTCTTT.

This clonotype was counted between two and nine times. The chain carries TRBV19 and TRBJ2-2; D is tentatively TRBD1 or TRBD2 (5 bases each). V gave up 9 bases and J gave up 6 bases, with 17 bases separating them. CDR1 is LNHDA and CDR2 is SQIVND in the germline V gene (reference sequence). The length of the CDR3 is 14 residues. The CDR3 region has the DNA TGTGCCAGCGGGGCAGTGAGTGGTGCCGGGGAGCTGTTTTTT. It is translated as CASGAVSGAGELFF.

CDR3 amino acids: CASSLVTGGPGGEQFF. CDR3 bases: TGTGCCAGCAGTTTAGTCACCGGCGGACCGGGGGGTGAGCAGTTCTTC. This chain joins TRBV12-3 or TRBV12-4 and TRBJ2-1, with 7 bases matching TRBD2. The length of the CDR3 is 16 residues. V trimming: 1 base; J trimming: 9 bases; junction bases outside the gene matches: 12.

This clonotype was seen only a few times. This sequence joins TRBV18 and TRBJ2-7; D is perhaps TRBD1 (5 bases). Per the germline V gene, CDR1 is KGHSH and CDR2 is LQKENI. This CDR3 has 13 amino acids. V lost 2 bases, J lost 4 bases, and 9 bases lay in between. CDR3 loop: CASSPATEYEQYF. The DNA of the CDR3 is TGTGCCAGCTCACCAGCGACAGAGTACGAGCAGTACTTC.

This clonotype was detected a few times. V gene TRBV2 combines with J gene TRBJ2-1; D unresolved. The CDR3 covers 14 residues. V lost 6 bases and J lost 8, with 17 bases in between. CDR1 and CDR2 (germline): SNHLY, FYNNEI. Here the CDR3 reads CASSQQTPTDEQFF. The CDR3 nucleotides are TGTGCCAGCAGCCAACAGACACCCACGGATGAGCAGTTCTTC.

This clonotype was counted many times. The chain uses TRBV6-1 and TRBJ1-5; D is perhaps TRBD1 (5 bases). The V end lost 7 bases, the J end lost 7 bases, and 17 bases lay between the germline ends. Germline lookup yields CDR1 MNHNS and CDR2 SASEGT. The CDR3 is 14 amino acids. Here the CDR3 reads CASNRDGLGQPQHF. CDR3 DNA sequence: TGTGCCAGCAATCGGGACGGTTTAGGACAGCCCCAGCATTTT.

The V gene is TRBV9, the J gene TRBJ1-4; D remains ambiguous. Germline CDR1 is SGDLS and CDR2 is YYNGEE. This CDR3 is built from 13 residues. Trimming pared 2 bases from V and 8 bases from J, leaving 10 bases between. CDR3: CASSVRFGEKLFF. The CDR3 coding sequence is TGTGCCAGCAGCGTCCGGTTCGGAGAAAAACTGTTTTTT.

Notes on this clonotype: This clone may be a read error of a much larger clone one base away. The rearrangement uses TRBV28 and TRBJ2-2; D might be TRBD2 (5 bases). This CDR3 has 15 amino acids. CDR1 is MDHEN and CDR2 is SYDVKM in the germline V gene. For the CDR3, the DNA is TGTGCCAGCAGCGATACGCTCCAAAACGCCGGGGAGCCGTTTTTT. It specifies CASSDTLQNAGEPFF.

This chain connects TRBV7-9 to TRBJ2-5; D is ambiguous. Germline loops: CDR1 SEHNR, CDR2 FQNEAQ (reference sequence). Between the trimmed V and J ends, which lost 5 bases and 4 bases, there was a span of 8 bases. The CDR3 spans 12 residues. CDR3 sequence reads: CASSQWAETQYF. The CDR3 DNA follows: TGTGCCAGCAGCCAATGGGCAGAGACCCAGTACTTC.

This clonotype occurred a few times. The rearrangement uses TRBV6-1 and TRBJ1-2, with D hard to call. V lost 5 bases and J 4 bases, leaving 14 bases between the germline ends. The V gene's germline CDR1 is MNHNS and CDR2 SASEGT. The CDR3 loop spans 14 amino acids. For the CDR3, the DNA is TGTGCCAGCAGTAAGGACGCTTTTCTCTATGGCTACACCTTC. Translation: CASSKDAFLYGYTF.

The chain links TRBV9 to TRBJ2-1; 14 bases match TRBD2. The J segment lost 9 bases and the V segment lost 6 bases, leaving 5 bases of the junction unmatched. CDR1 and CDR2 (germline): SGDLS, YYNGEE. CDR3 size: 14 residues. The CDR3 nucleotides read TGTGCCAGCACCGGGACTAGCGGGAGAGCTGAGCAGTTCTTC. Residues: CASTGTSGRAEQFF. Full variable domain (missing parts from reference TRBV9 and TRBJ2-1): DSGVTQTPKHLITATGQRVTLRCSPRSGDLSVYWYQQSLDQGLQFLIQYYNGEERAKGNILERFSAQQFPDLHSELNLSSLELGDSALYFCASTGTSGRAEQFFGPGTRLTVL.

In its sample, this clonotype was seen many times. The CDR3 sequence: CASSRDRGGTMTQFF. CDR3 bases: TGTGCCAGCAGTCGGGACAGAGGAGGTACAATGACGCAGTTCTTC. This chain joins TRBV12-3 or TRBV12-4 and TRBJ2-1; 7 bases align to TRBD1. V trimming: 5 bases; J trimming: 12 bases; junction bases outside the gene matches: 16. The length of the CDR3 is 15 residues.

The J gene is TRBJ1-2, the V gene TRBV12-3 or TRBV12-4; maybe TRBD1 (5 bases). The CDR3 extends over 15 amino acids. V lost 1 base, J lost 4 bases, and 13 bases lay in between. This CDR3 is CASSLGQTSGYGYTF. For the CDR3, the DNA is TGTGCCAGCAGTTTAGGACAGACAAGCGGCTATGGCTACACCTTC.

This clonotype came up many times. The chain carries TRBV6-1 and TRBJ1-5, with 9 bases fitting TRBD1. The CDR3 is made up of 15 amino acids. CDR1 and CDR2 from the germline V gene are MNHNS and SASEGT. Trimming removed 6 bases from V and 6 bases from J; junction bases left unmatched: 9. DNA for the CDR3: TGTGCCAGCAGCAGGGACAGGGAGTTATTTCAGCCCCAGCATTTT. Translating gives CASSRDRELFQPQHF.